Below are 30 T cell receptor beta chains sequenced from a single sample in a study of blood T cell repertoires in COVID-19. Some clones are missing from TCRdb's copy, which holds only in-frame ones; the method was immunoSEQ multiplex PCR. In the table there are 250,000 or so clones, 83% of which are singletons. Sequencing was carried out using PBMCs or T cells enriched from blood (not recorded which). Receptors were obtained from a woman in her 40s who had been exposed to COVID-19.

This clone appeared many times. The J gene is TRBJ2-7, the V gene TRBV21-1; the table names TRBD1, a call not compared with the DNA. TRBV21-1 is a documented pseudogene. The CDR3 has 14 residues. The CDR3 reads CASSNPRPYYEQYF. CDR3 DNA: TGTGCCAGCAGCAACCCCAGGCCATACTACGAGCAGTACTTC.

With respect to this clone: This may arise from a read error, as a much more abundant clone is one base away. The sample contains more than one DNA sequence encoding this CDR3. The chain employs TRBV6-5 and TRBJ1-1, with a weak D call TRBD1 (5 bases). Germline V gene lookup returns CDR1 MNHEY and CDR2 SVGAGI. V was pared by 5 bases and J by 3 bases, with 13 bases between. The CDR3 spans 14 residues. CDR3: CASSRLGGDTEAFF. Written as DNA, the CDR3 is TGTGCCAGCAGTCGCCTGGGGGGGGACACTGAAGCTTTCTTT.

CDR3 region: CASSPQGTGNTIYF. CDR3 in DNA: TGTGCCAGCAGCCCGCAGGGGACAGGAAACACCATATATTTT. V usage is TRBV7-8 and J usage is TRBJ1-3; tentatively, D is TRBD1 (6 bases). V was cut by 5 bases and J by 4 bases, with 12 bases left in between. CDR1 is SGHVS and CDR2 is FQNEAQ in the germline V gene. The CDR3 totals 14 residues.

The chain carries TRBV27 and TRBJ2-1, with 8 bases fitting TRBD1. CDR1 and CDR2 from the germline V gene are MNHEY and SMNVEV (reference sequence). The CDR3 totals 14 residues. The V and J ends lost 8 bases and 5 bases, in that order; junction bases with no gene match: 8. The CDR3 is CASSRGQENNEQFF. In nucleotides, the CDR3 is TGTGCCAGCTCCCGGGGACAGGAGAACAATGAGCAGTTCTTC.

This clone came up a few times. The rearrangement joins TRBV5-1 to TRBJ1-3, with D perhaps matching TRBD1 (6 bases). Trimming cost V 0 bases and J 1 base, with 8 bases left between them. The germline CDR1 and CDR2 sequences are SGHRS and YFSETQ. The length of the CDR3 is 15 residues. This CDR3 is CASSLDRVSGNTIYF. The CDR3 region has the DNA TGCGCCAGCAGCTTGGACAGGGTGTCTGGAAACACCATATATTTT.

The V call is TRBV5-4, the J call TRBJ1-1, with a tentative D call TRBD1 (5 bases). Germline CDR1 reads SGHNT; CDR2 reads YYREEE (reference sequence). The CDR3 sequence is 15 residues long. Deletions cut 1 base from V and 4 bases from J, with 14 bases between. The CDR3 region has the DNA TGTGCCAGCAGCTTGAAGGGCAGGGTTGCCACTGAAGCTTTCTTT. It is translated as CASSLKGRVATEAFF.

This clone was found once. The genes are TRBV9 and TRBJ2-3; TRBD2 aligns across 9 bases. The CDR3 runs to 18 residues. V was clipped by 3 bases and J by 2 bases; unmatched bases: 13. CDR1 and CDR2 from the germline V gene are SGDLS and YYNGEE. The CDR3 DNA is TGTGCCAGCAGCGCAGAAGACTCTAGCGGGACCCACACAGATACGCAGTATTTT. Its protein is CASSAEDSSGTHTDTQYF.

CDR3 sequence reads: CASLLSGVPTDTQYF. The CDR3 DNA sequence: TGCGCCAGCCTATTAAGCGGGGTGCCCACAGATACGCAGTATTTT. The V call is TRBV5-1, the J call TRBJ2-3; 7 bases map to TRBD2. The length of the CDR3 is 15 residues. Germline assignment: CDR1 SGHRS and CDR2 YFSETQ. Germline trimming cut 7 bases from V and 2 bases from J; bases unmatched to any gene: 10.

The chain employs TRBV28 and TRBJ2-7; D might be TRBD1 (6 bases). The CDR3 has 13 residues. CDR1 is MDHEN and CDR2 is SYDVKM in the germline V gene. With 7 bases removed from V and 0 bases from J, the gap between germline ends came to 10 bases. DNA of the CDR3: TGTGCCAGCACAACAGGGACCTCCTACGAGCAGTACTTC. It codes for CASTTGTSYEQYF. Full variable domain (rest looked up from reference TRBV28 and TRBJ2-7): DVKVTQSSRYLVKRTGEKVFLECVQDMDHENMFWYRQDPGLGLRLIYFSYDVKMKEKGDIPEGYSVSREKKERFSLILESASTNQTSMYLCASTTGTSYEQYFGPGTRLTVT.

Only a few counts were recorded for this clone. CDR3 DNA: TGTGCCAGCAGCCCGTCGACAGCTTATCAGCCCCAGCATTTT. Its protein is CASSPSTAYQPQHF. The gene calls are TRBV7-2 and TRBJ1-5, with D perhaps TRBD1 (5 bases). The germline V gene encodes CDR1 SGHTA and CDR2 FQGNSA. The CDR3 extends over 14 amino acids. V gave up 5 bases and J gave up 5 bases, with 13 bases separating them. Filled out from reference TRBV7-2 and TRBJ1-5, the complete variable domain reads GAGVSQSPSNKVTEKGKDVELRCDPISGHTALYWYRQSLGQGLEFLIYFQGNSAPDKSGLPSDRFSAERTGGSVSTLTIQRTQQEDSAVYLCASSPSTAYQPQHFGDGTRLSIL.

This chain links TRBV19 with TRBJ1-5, with 7 bases that match TRBD1. The CDR3 consists of 15 residues. Germline V lookup: CDR1 LNHDA, CDR2 SQIVND (reference sequence). The trim removed 6 bases at V and 2 bases at J, leaving 7 bases unmatched. The CDR3 region is CASRTTGYGNQPQHF. The CDR3 DNA is TGTGCCAGTAGGACGACAGGGTACGGCAATCAGCCCCAGCATTTT.

This clone was counted between two and nine times. This chain links TRBV5-4 with TRBJ2-5, with D perhaps matching TRBD2 (5 bases). Trimming cost V 4 bases and J 2 bases, with 15 bases left between them. CDR3 length: 15 residues. Germline loops: CDR1 SGHNT, CDR2 YYREEE (reference sequence). The CDR3 protein is CASSGKLGVQETQYF. CDR3 sequence (DNA): TGTGCCAGCAGCGGGAAACTAGGTGTACAAGAGACCCAGTACTTC. Variable domain in full (rest from reference TRBV5-4 and TRBJ2-5): ETGVTQSPTHLIKTRGQQVTLRCSSQSGHNTVSWYQQALGQGPQFIFQYYREEENGRGNFPPRFSGLQFPNYSSELNVNALELDDSALYLCASSGKLGVQETQYFGPGTRLLVL.

V gene TRBV6-1 combines with J gene TRBJ2-3; 9 positions agree with TRBD1. The V gene's germline CDR1 is MNHNS and CDR2 SASEGT. V shed 3 bases, J shed 2 bases, and the junction held 9 bases outside the gene matches. The CDR3 runs to 17 residues. The CDR3 DNA follows: TGTGCCAGCAGTGAGGCACAGGGGGCGCGAGCCACAGATACGCAGTATTTT. Encoded protein: CASSEAQGARATDTQYF.

The chain uses TRBV12-3 or TRBV12-4 and TRBJ1-2; D is unresolved. The V end was cut by 2 bases, the J end by 7 bases, with 8 bases between. This CDR3 spans 12 amino acids. The CDR3 DNA is TGTGCCAGCAGTTTACTTCCGGGTGGCTACACCTTC. Its translation is CASSLLPGGYTF.

This clone was found once. The CDR3 DNA follows: TGTGCCAGCAGTGGGGGGTACACAGATACGCAGTATTTT. Translation: CASSGGYTDTQYF. The V and J genes are TRBV3-1 (or the pseudogene TRBV3-2) and TRBJ2-3; possibly TRBD2 for D (6 bases). The CDR3 length is 13 residues. Deletions cut 6 bases from V and 2 bases from J, with 9 bases between. In germline, CDR1 is LGHDT, CDR2 YNNKEL (reference sequence).

V gene TRBV6-5 combines with J gene TRBJ1-2, with 9 bases identical to TRBD1. The CDR3 runs 16 residues. Germline trimming cut 4 bases from V and 1 base from J; bases unmatched to any gene: 7. CDR1 and CDR2 from the germline V gene are MNHEY and SVGAGI. The CDR3 region has the DNA TGTGCCAGCAGTTTGGCCGGGACAGGGAATAACTATGGCTACACCTTC. Translating it yields CASSLAGTGNNYGYTF.

Note on this clone: In the same sample, other DNA sequences code for this CDR3. The chain carries TRBV9 and TRBJ2-1; D uncertain. This CDR3 is built from 14 residues. CDR1 is SGDLS and CDR2 is YYNGEE in the germline V gene. The V gene lost 2 bases and the J gene lost 0 bases, with 6 bases spanning the gap. In nucleotides, the CDR3 is TGTGCCAGCAGCGTCGTGAGCTCCTACAATGAGCAGTTCTTC. Protein: CASSVVSSYNEQFF.

The chain's CDR3 is CASSSSGQNTEAFF. CDR3 in DNA: TGCGCCAGCAGCTCATCCGGACAGAACACTGAAGCTTTCTTT. The chain uses TRBV5-1 and TRBJ1-1; TRBD1 is a possible D gene (5 bases). Deletions cut 3 bases from V and 1 base from J, with 10 bases between. Germline-derived CDR1 and CDR2 are SGHRS and YFSETQ. The length of the CDR3 is 14 residues.

This chain connects TRBV29-1 to TRBJ2-5, with 11 nucleotides matching TRBD2. This CDR3 spans 14 amino acids. In germline, CDR1 is SQVTM, CDR2 ANQGSEA. V was clipped by 3 bases and J by 3 bases; unmatched bases: 3. CDR3 loop: CSVEASGGKETQYF. CDR3 in DNA: TGCAGCGTTGAGGCTAGCGGGGGGAAAGAGACCCAGTACTTC.

The CDR3 coding sequence is TGTGCCAGCAAGGACGGTCGCGGGGGGGCCCCCGGGGAGCTGTTTTTT. Its translation: CASKDGRGGAPGELFF. J is TRBJ2-2 and V is TRBV5-4; TRBD2 matches at 9 bases. Germline CDR1 is SGHNT and CDR2 is YYREEE (reference sequence). With 6 bases clipped from V and 6 bases from J, the junction kept 12 bases outside the gene matches. The CDR3 has 16 amino acids.

This clone showed up just once. V and J are TRBV12-3 or TRBV12-4 and TRBJ1-1; perhaps TRBD1 as D (5 bases). This CDR3 comprises 13 residues. The germline V and J ends were trimmed by 1 base and 7 bases, with 10 bases remaining between them. CDR3 sequence: CASSLGGEGEAFF. The CDR3 bases are TGTGCCAGCAGTTTAGGGGGGGAAGGTGAAGCTTTCTTT.

This clone was counted only a few times. CDR3 region: CASSYEEKLFF. The CDR3 DNA is TGTGCCAGCAGTTACGAGGAAAAACTGTTTTTT. The V call is TRBV6-2 or TRBV6-3, the J call TRBJ1-4; no clear D. Trimming took off 2 bases at V and 8 bases at J, with 3 bases between the two ends. In germline, CDR1 is MNHEY, CDR2 SVGEGT. This CDR3 has 11 residues.

The chain combines TRBV4-3 with TRBJ1-4; 9 bases fit TRBD1. Germline loops: CDR1 LGHNA, CDR2 YSLEER. V was pared by 0 bases and J by 1 base, with 6 bases of the junction left unmatched. The CDR3 covers 18 residues. CDR3 amino acids: CASSQDLDRGGTNEKLFF. CDR3 nucleotide sequence: TGCGCCAGCAGCCAAGATCTAGACAGGGGGGGAACTAATGAAAAACTGTTTTTT.

The genes are TRBV6-5 and TRBJ2-5, with TRBD2 as a possible D gene (5 bases). Trimming took 6 bases from V and 3 from J, leaving 14 bases between them. CDR3 size: 14 residues. The V gene's germline CDR1 is MNHEY and CDR2 SVGAGI. The CDR3: CASRPRDSKETQYF. Written as DNA, the CDR3 is TGTGCCAGCAGACCCCGGGATTCTAAAGAGACCCAGTACTTC.

This chain links TRBV5-1 with TRBJ2-3, with a tentative D call TRBD2 (7 bases). The CDR3 is 12 amino acids. Germline CDR1 is SGHRS and CDR2 is YFSETQ. The CDR3 region is CEVRGRADTQYF. Here the CDR3 DNA reads TGCGAGGTGCGGGGGCGGGCAGATACGCAGTATTTT.

The chain employs TRBV5-4 and TRBJ2-3, with TRBD2 as a possible D gene (7 bases). The germline V gene has CDR1 SGHNT and CDR2 YYREEE (reference sequence). The CDR3 runs to 15 residues. The germline V and J ends were trimmed by 4 bases and 6 bases, with 18 bases remaining between them. The CDR3 reads CASSPLGGPEDTQYF. DNA for the CDR3: TGTGCCAGCAGCCCCCTGGGGGGGCCCGAGGATACGCAGTATTTT. Filled out from reference TRBV5-4 and TRBJ2-3, the complete variable domain reads ETGVTQSPTHLIKTRGQQVTLRCSSQSGHNTVSWYQQALGQGPQFIFQYYREEENGRGNFPPRFSGLQFPNYSSELNVNALELDDSALYLCASSPLGGPEDTQYFGPGTRLTVL.

The chain has TRBV9 and TRBJ2-1; 7 bases are a match to TRBD1. CDR1 and CDR2 (germline): SGDLS, YYNGEE. J was trimmed by 2 bases and V by 5 bases; bases with no gene match: 4. The CDR3 consists of 14 residues. CDR3 region: CASSAGQAYNEQFF. The CDR3 DNA reads TGTGCCAGCAGTGCCGGACAGGCCTACAATGAGCAGTTCTTC.

V gene TRBV2 combines with J gene TRBJ1-4; the D gene is possibly TRBD1 (6 bases). V was trimmed by 6 bases and J by 6 bases, leaving 11 bases between them. This CDR3 is built from 13 residues. CDR1 is SNHLY and CDR2 is FYNNEI in the germline V gene. Here the CDR3 reads CASRGGGDEKLFF. DNA for the CDR3: TGTGCCAGCAGGGGCGGGGGCGATGAAAAACTGTTTTTT.

The V call is TRBV19, the J call TRBJ2-1; 11 nucleotides align to TRBD2. Germline CDR1 LNHDA, CDR2 SQIVND (reference sequence). Trimming took 7 bases from V and 4 from J; bases not matched to a gene: 12. The CDR3 has 17 residues. The CDR3 sequence is CASTNGRASGGYNEQFF. CDR3 DNA: TGTGCCAGTACTAATGGAAGGGCTAGCGGGGGGTACAATGAGCAGTTCTTC. Using reference TRBV19 and TRBJ2-1 for the parts outside the CDR3, the full variable domain is DGGITQSPKYLFRKEGQNVTLSCEQNLNHDAMYWYRQDPGQGLRLIYYSQIVNDFQKGDIAEGYSVSREKKESFPLTVTSAQKNPTAFYLCASTNGRASGGYNEQFFGPGTRLTVL.

This chain links TRBV18 with TRBJ1-2; 7 bases line up with TRBD1. CDR3 length: 14 amino acids. V gave up 5 bases and J gave up 5 bases; unmatched junction bases: 8. Per germline, CDR1 KGHSH and CDR2 LQKENI. CDR3 nucleotide sequence: TGTGCCAGCTCAGAAACTGGGACAGCATATGGCTACACCTTC. Translating gives CASSETGTAYGYTF.